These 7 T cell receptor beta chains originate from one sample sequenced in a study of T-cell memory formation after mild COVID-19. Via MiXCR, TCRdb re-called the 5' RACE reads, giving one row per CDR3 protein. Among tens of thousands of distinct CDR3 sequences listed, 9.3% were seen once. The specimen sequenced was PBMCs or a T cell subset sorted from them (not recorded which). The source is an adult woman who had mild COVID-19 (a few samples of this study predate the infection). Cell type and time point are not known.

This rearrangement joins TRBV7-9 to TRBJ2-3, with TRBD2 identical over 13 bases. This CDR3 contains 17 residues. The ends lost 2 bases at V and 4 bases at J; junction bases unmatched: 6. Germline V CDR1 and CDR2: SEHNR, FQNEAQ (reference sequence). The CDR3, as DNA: TGTGCCAGCAGCTTAAGGGTCGGACTAGCGGGAGCAGATACGCAGTATTTT. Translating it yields CASSLRVGLAGADTQYF.

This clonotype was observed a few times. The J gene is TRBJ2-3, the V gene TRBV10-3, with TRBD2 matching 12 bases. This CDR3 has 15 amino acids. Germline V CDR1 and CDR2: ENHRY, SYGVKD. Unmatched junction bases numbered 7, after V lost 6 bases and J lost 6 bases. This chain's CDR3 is CAIRPLAGGPDTQYF. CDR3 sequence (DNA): TGTGCCATCAGACCCCTAGCGGGGGGGCCCGATACGCAGTATTTT.

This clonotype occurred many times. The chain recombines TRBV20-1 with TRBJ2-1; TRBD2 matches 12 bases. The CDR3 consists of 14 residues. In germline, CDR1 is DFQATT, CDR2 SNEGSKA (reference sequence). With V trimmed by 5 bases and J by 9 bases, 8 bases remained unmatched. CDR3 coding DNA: TGCAGTGCTCCACGACTAGCGGGAGCGAGTGAGCAGTTCTTC. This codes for CSAPRLAGASEQFF.

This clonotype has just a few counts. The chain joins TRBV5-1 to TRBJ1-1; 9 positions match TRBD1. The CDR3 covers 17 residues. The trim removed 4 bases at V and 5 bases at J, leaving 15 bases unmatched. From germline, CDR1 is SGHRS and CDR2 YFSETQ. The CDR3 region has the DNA TGCGCCAGCAGCCGGGGGACAGGGTTTGAGTTACGTACTGAAGCTTTCTTT. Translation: CASSRGTGFELRTEAFF.

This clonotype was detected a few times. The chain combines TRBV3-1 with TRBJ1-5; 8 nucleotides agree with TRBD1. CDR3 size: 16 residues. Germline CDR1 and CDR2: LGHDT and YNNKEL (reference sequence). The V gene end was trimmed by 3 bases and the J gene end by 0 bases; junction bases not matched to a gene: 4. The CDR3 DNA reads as TGTGCCAGCAGCCACGGGACAGGCCTTAGCAATCAGCCCCAGCATTTT. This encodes CASSHGTGLSNQPQHF. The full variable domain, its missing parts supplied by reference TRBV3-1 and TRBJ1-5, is DTAVSQTPKYLVTQMGNDKSIKCEQNLGHDTMYWYKQDSKKFLKIMFSYNNKELIINETVPNRFSPKSPDKAHLNLHINSLELGDSAVYFCASSHGTGLSNQPQHFGDGTRLSIL.

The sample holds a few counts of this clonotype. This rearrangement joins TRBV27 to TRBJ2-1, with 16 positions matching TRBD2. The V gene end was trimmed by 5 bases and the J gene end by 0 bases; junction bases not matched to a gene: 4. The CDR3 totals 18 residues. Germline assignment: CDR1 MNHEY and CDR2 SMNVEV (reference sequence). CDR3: CASSPGTSGGASYNEQFF. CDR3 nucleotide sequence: TGTGCCAGCAGTCCCGGGACTAGCGGGGGGGCCTCCTACAATGAGCAGTTCTTC.

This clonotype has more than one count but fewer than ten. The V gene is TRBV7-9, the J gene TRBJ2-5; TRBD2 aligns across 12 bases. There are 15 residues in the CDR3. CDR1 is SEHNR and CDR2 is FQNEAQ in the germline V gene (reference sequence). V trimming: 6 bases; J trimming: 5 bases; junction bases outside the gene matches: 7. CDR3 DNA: TGTGCCAGCAGACTGACTAGCGGGAGTTTCGAGACCCAGTACTTC. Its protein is CASRLTSGSFETQYF.